A single sample gave rise to the 9 T cell receptor beta chains below, sequenced in a study of OX40 agonist ivuxolimab in advanced cancers. Libraries were built with the immunoSEQ multiplex PCR assay. TCRdb took over this immuneACCESS table, retaining in-frame rearrangements with V and J assigned. Such tables are incomplete; in checked studies, under half of the missing clones stem from an unresolved V gene, and the remainder is unexplained. The sample contains approximately 63,000 clones, 75% to 90% of them found a single time. The leading ten clones occupy around 6.9% of the sample. The sequences come from CD4+ or CD8+ T cells sorted from blood, collected in a trial of the OX40 agonist ivuxolimab. These receptors all stem from an adult with an advanced solid tumor such as melanoma, head and neck, liver or kidney cancer.

The rearrangement joins TRBV7-9 to TRBJ2-4; 9 bases line up with TRBD1. CDR1 and CDR2 from the germline V gene are SEHNR and FQNEAQ (reference sequence). The V segment lost 4 bases and the J segment 3 bases; nucleotides outside the gene matches: 4. This CDR3 is built from 15 residues. CDR3 loop: CASSYGQGNKNIQYF. The CDR3, as DNA: TGTGCCAGCAGCTACGGACAGGGGAACAAAAACATTCAGTACTTC.

The chain employs TRBV5-4 and TRBJ2-5; D remains ambiguous. Trimming took 4 bases from V and 2 from J, leaving 9 bases between them. The germline V gene encodes CDR1 SGHNT and CDR2 YYREEE (reference sequence). The CDR3 is 13 residues long. CDR3 amino acids: CASSTGVQETQYF. As DNA, the CDR3 is TGTGCCAGCAGCACTGGGGTGCAAGAGACCCAGTACTTC.

V usage is TRBV2 and J usage is TRBJ2-7; D not resolved. Germline lookup yields CDR1 SNHLY and CDR2 FYNNEI. This CDR3 is 13 amino acids long. Trimming left V 8 bases short and J 4 bases short, with 15 bases between. The CDR3 protein is CASLETLSYEQYF. The CDR3 DNA sequence: TGTGCCAGCCTCGAGACACTTTCTTACGAGCAGTACTTC.

The chain uses TRBV27 and TRBJ1-5, with no clear D. Trimming took off 2 bases at V and 0 bases at J, with 5 bases between the two ends. The CDR3 consists of 14 residues. The germline CDR1 and CDR2 sequences are MNHEY and SMNVEV (reference sequence). This chain's CDR3 is CASSLQLSNQPQHF. In DNA form, the CDR3 reads TGTGCCAGCAGTTTACAGCTTAGCAATCAGCCCCAGCATTTT.

The rearrangement links TRBV6-6 to TRBJ1-4; 7 bases match TRBD1. Germline CDR1 is MNHNY and CDR2 is SVGAGI (reference sequence). This CDR3 is 16 amino acids long. Trimming removed 5 bases from V and 8 bases from J; junction bases left unmatched: 14. The CDR3: CASSTSTGLNLEKLFF. CDR3 DNA: TGTGCCAGCAGTACATCGACAGGGCTCAATTTGGAAAAACTGTTTTTT.

The chain links TRBV5-1 to TRBJ2-3; 10 bases fit TRBD1. Trimming at V came to 3 bases and at J to 4 bases, leaving 5 bases not matched to a gene. Germline CDR1 SGHRS, CDR2 YFSETQ. The CDR3 has 15 amino acids. CDR3 coding DNA: TGCGCCAGCAGCTCAATAGGACAGGGGGCAGATACGCAGTATTTT. Residues: CASSSIGQGADTQYF.

The chain has TRBV5-5 and TRBJ2-2; D unclear. The CDR3 has 12 residues. V lost 2 bases to trimming and J lost 2 bases, with 1 base between them. CDR1 and CDR2 (germline): SGHKS, YYEKEE (reference sequence). CDR3 in amino acids: CASSFNTGELFF. The CDR3 nucleotides read TGTGCCAGCAGCTTTAACACCGGGGAGCTGTTTTTT.

Only a few counts were recorded for this clone. The chain links TRBV7-2 to TRBJ1-1; D remains unclear. Germline V gives CDR1 SGHTA, CDR2 FQGNSA. The CDR3 consists of 12 residues. Trimming cost V 5 bases and J 2 bases, with 6 bases left between them. The CDR3 protein is CASSEGNTEAFF. The CDR3 DNA reads as TGTGCCAGCAGCGAGGGAAACACTGAAGCTTTCTTT.

The sample holds a few counts of this clone. The V call is TRBV10-3, the J call TRBJ2-1, with TRBD2 matching over 11 bases. This CDR3 comprises 14 residues. CDR1 and CDR2 from the germline V gene are ENHRY and SYGVKD. The trim removed 11 bases at V and 8 bases at J, leaving 11 bases unmatched. Here the CDR3 reads CASKGLAGGDEQFF. The CDR3 DNA sequence: TGTGCCTCAAAGGGGCTAGCGGGAGGAGATGAGCAGTTCTTC.